Presented here are 2 T cell receptor beta chains from one specimen sequenced in a study of T cells after yellow fever vaccination. MiXCR, applied by TCRdb to the 5' RACE reads, yields one record per CDR3 protein. Among about 340,000 distinct CDR3 sequences listed, around 12% were seen once. The material sequenced was CD4+ T cells sorted from PBMCs, taken 15 days after the yellow fever booster vaccination. These receptor sequences come from a young man who received the YFV17D yellow fever vaccine.

This clonotype was seen at least ten times. This sequence joins TRBV4-2 and TRBJ1-1, with D perhaps TRBD1 (6 bases). The CDR3 is 15 amino acids. Trimming cost V 4 bases and J 6 bases, with 18 bases left between them. Germline V gene sequence: CDR1 LGHNA, CDR2 YNFKEQ. As DNA, the CDR3 is TGTGCCAGCAGCCGGGGGGCAGGGCGGACTTCTGAAGCTTTCTTT. Protein product: CASSRGAGRTSEAFF.

This clonotype was counted between two and nine times. This sequence joins TRBV7-2 and TRBJ2-1; 7 nucleotides align to TRBD2. The CDR3 consists of 15 residues. Germline CDR1 reads SGHTA; CDR2 reads FQGNSA. After removal of 1 base from V and 4 bases from J, the junction contained 4 bases not matched to a gene. The CDR3 nucleotides read TGTGCCAGCAGCTTAGATGGGGGGGGTTACAATGAGCAGTTCTTC. Its protein is CASSLDGGGYNEQFF.